This T cell receptor beta chain derives from a study of beta chain features in type 1 diabetes (dated by TCRdb to the late 2010s). For the study in its entirety: No differences in mean age, gender distribution, total cell number or subset yield were found between patients and healthy donors. A total of 90 million to 120 million sorted cells were examined across all samples, and a strong correlation was observed between cell number per subset and RNA yield. In the study, TCRB repertoires of sorted circulating CD4+ T cell subsets from recently diagnosed type 1 diabetes patients were compared with those of matched healthy donors. Regulatory and stem cell-like memory subsets were isolated from only 8 patients and roughly 8 healthy donors, whereas naive and central memory subsets came from all 28 donors. General conclusions and limits of the study: Because cDNA was sequenced instead of genomic DNA, activated cells with high expression could be over-represented, although the groups did not differ in activation or CD3 levels. In all four CD4+ subsets, TCRB CDR3 length was moderately but significantly shorter in type 1 diabetes patients. Naive, central memory and regulatory TCRB repertoires appeared more similar among patients than among healthy donors. Because small numbers of individuals were included in the HLA sub-analyses, any influence of HLA type on TCRB rearrangement was left unresolved. PCR might favor shorter templates, but patient and control samples were amplified and corrected together, so any skew would affect both groups equally. At VDJ recombination sites, patients with type 1 diabetes made fewer insertions and deleted more nucleotides, a pattern implying thymic rearrangement abnormalities.

All of the isolated RNA was reverse transcribed with the High Capacity cDNA Reverse Transcription Kit, so expressed TCRB transcripts were sequenced. Deep immunoSEQ sequencing was applied to naive, central memory and regulatory T cell samples, giving an average of around 4 million total reads per sample. After sorted cells were lysed in RLT buffer, RNA was extracted with DNase-treated RNeasy Micro or Mini kits, with the choice depending on cell number. To prevent cross-contamination, each cell subset was processed individually, whereas patient and healthy donor samples were processed jointly. The immunoSEQ multiplex PCR was used to amplify TCRB sequences from cDNA, yielding 87-bp fragments that span the CDR3 region. Amplicons were sequenced on the Illumina HiSeq platform. The authors' analysis ran thus. PCR bias was computationally corrected using synthetic template baselines, reads within Hamming distance 2 were collapsed, and singletons that could not be merged were discarded. By aligning reads against IMGT, V, D and J genes, CDR3 length, and insertions or deletions at six rearrangement sites were assigned. Within each subset, clonotype counts were normalized to the number of sorted cells before true diversity and Gini coefficients were calculated with the tcR R package. The overlap coefficient, calculated on TCRB nucleotide sequences, was used to quantify repertoire sharing. Out-of-frame TCRB sequences from naive cells were analyzed as a proxy for the pre-selection repertoire. The table comes from immuneACCESS by way of TCRdb, which keeps in-frame sequences with V and J called. Part of the clones is missing from these tables; in studies checked, under half for an unresolved V gene and the rest for unknown reasons. That table is the source of V, J and clone size, and D and trimming were worked out from the DNA. This sample lists 860,000 or so clones; under 20% were detected once. The ten largest clones capture about 0.025% of the sample.

Trimming takes 5 bases from V and 8 bases from J, and the germline ends sit 15 bases apart. The germline V gene (reference sequence) provides CDR1 PRHDT and CDR2 FYEKMQ. From the cysteine through the phenylalanine, the CDR3 covers 13 amino acids. Just CDR3 DNA is preserved here, 39 bases in frame from base 1. Each donor gave one peripheral blood draw, averaging about 120 mL, which was collected into heparinised tubes. A BD FACSAria II was used to sort naive, central memory, regulatory and stem cell-like memory CD4+ T cells with a panel that included CD45RO, CCR7, CD25, CD127, CD95 and CD27. All sorted populations exceeded 95% purity. PBMCs were isolated immediately by Lymphoprep density gradient centrifugation and stained directly without culture. Samples were stained and sorted in pairs, with one healthy donor and one patient per experiment, so that batch effects were minimized. Notes on this clone: It lacks a known antigen. No base-level quality is on record; no much larger clone is a single base apart.

The sequence joins TRBV13 to TRBJ1-1, with no reliable assignment of the D segment. Sequences were obtained from naive CD4+ T cells from blood. The cell subset or site label, read with the paper, signifies: true naive CD4+ T cells. The receptor's source is a woman under 30 in good health. The DNA sequence follows: TGTGCCAGCAGCAGACAATCACCCGGGGAAGCTTTCTTT. It specifies CASSRQSPGEAFF.